Shown below are 16 T cell receptor beta chains from a single sample sequenced in a study of glioma-infiltrating T cells. Using RNA template, CDR3s of TCR alpha and beta were amplified with iRepertoire arm-PCR. From the multiplex PCR reads, TCRdb called clonotypes with MiXCR, one entry per CDR3 protein. The data show about 94,000 distinct CDR3 sequences, less than 30% seen once. The material sequenced was glioma tissue, nonneoplastic brain tissue, or PBMCs (not recorded which). Receptors were obtained from a human donor with low-grade glioma or glioblastoma, undergoing nonglioma brain surgery, or in good health (not recorded which).

In its sample, this clonotype was seen many times. J is TRBJ1-2 and V is TRBV12-3 or TRBV12-4; D gene uncertain. Deletions cut 5 bases from V and 9 bases from J, with 7 bases between. The CDR3 has 10 residues. CDR3 loop: CASSKSSYTF. CDR3 nucleotide sequence: TGTGCCAGCAGTAAGAGTAGCTACACCTTC.

V is TRBV2 and J is TRBJ1-1; tentatively, D is TRBD1 (6 bases). V was clipped by 6 bases and J by 7 bases, with 12 bases between them. Germline V gene lookup returns CDR1 SNHLY and CDR2 FYNNEI. This CDR3 region has 12 residues. CDR3 protein: CASSGQKNEAFF. The CDR3 DNA reads TGTGCCAGCAGCGGACAGAAAAATGAAGCTTTCTTT.

This clonotype was seen ten or more times. This chain joins TRBV7-9 and TRBJ1-6; D possibly corresponds to TRBD1 (5 bases). This CDR3 is 15 amino acids long. V lost 4 bases and J lost 5, with 12 bases in between. Germline V gives CDR1 SEHNR, CDR2 FQNEAQ (reference sequence). The CDR3 here is CASSWRGNDNSPLHF. The CDR3, as DNA: TGTGCCAGCAGCTGGCGGGGCAATGATAATTCACCCCTCCACTTT.

For this clonotype: This may stem from a read error, because a much larger clone lies one nucleotide away. The V and J genes are TRBV12-3 or TRBV12-4 and TRBJ2-7; 7 bases map to TRBD2. There are 15 residues in the CDR3. CDR3 nucleotides: TGTGCCAGCAGTTTAGTGGCTAGCGGCCCCTACGAGGAGTACTTC. Translation: CASSLVASGPYEEYF.

This clonotype occurred many times. The chain recombines TRBV20-1 with TRBJ1-1, with D perhaps TRBD1 (5 bases). Looked up from germline, CDR1 is DFQATT and CDR2 is SNEGSKA (reference sequence). This CDR3 region has 15 residues. V gave up 4 bases and J gave up 6 bases, with 21 bases separating them. The CDR3, as DNA: TGCAGTGCTATCACCGGGACCCAATCCTTAGCTGAAGCTTTCTTT. Translation gives CSAITGTQSLAEAFF.

There are many counts of this clonotype. CDR3 in amino acids: CSATGTSTGRGHRGSYNEQFF. DNA for the CDR3: TGCAGTGCTACCGGGACTAGCACCGGACGGGGCCACCGGGGGTCCTACAATGAGCAGTTCTTC. The J gene is TRBJ2-1, the V gene TRBV20-1; 9 nucleotides agree with TRBD2. J lost 1 base, V lost 4 bases, and 23 bases had no gene match. The CDR3 extends over 21 amino acids. In germline, CDR1 is DFQATT, CDR2 SNEGSKA (reference sequence).

This clonotype was detected many times. V usage is TRBV20-1 and J usage is TRBJ2-7; 9 bases are a match to TRBD1. With 1 base clipped from V and 3 bases from J, the junction kept 10 bases outside the gene matches. Germline-derived CDR1 and CDR2 are DFQATT and SNEGSKA (reference sequence). CDR3 length equals 16 residues. CDR3 sequence (DNA): TGCAGTGCTAGAGTAACAGGGGGCCTGGGGTACTACGAGCAGTACTTC. Translating gives CSARVTGGLGYYEQYF.

There are a few counts of this clonotype. J is TRBJ2-1 and V is TRBV12-3 or TRBV12-4; 7 bases fit TRBD1. CDR3 length: 15 residues. V was pared by 1 base and J by 2 bases, with 2 bases of the junction left unmatched. The CDR3 sequence is CASSLEGAPYNEQFF. The CDR3 region has the DNA TGTGCCAGCAGTTTAGAGGGGGCCCCCTACAATGAGCAGTTCTTC.

The V call is TRBV7-9, the J call TRBJ1-2; D ambiguous. The V gene lost 0 bases and the J gene lost 7 bases, with 15 bases spanning the gap. The CDR3 sequence is 15 residues long. CDR1 SEHNR and CDR2 FQNEAQ come from the germline V gene (reference sequence). The CDR3 sequence is CASSLAEVRGGGYTF. The CDR3 coding sequence is TGTGCCAGCAGCTTAGCCGAGGTTCGGGGAGGTGGCTACACCTTC. The full variable domain, rest sourced from reference TRBV7-9 and TRBJ1-2, is DTGVSQNPRHKITKRGQNVTFRCDPISEHNRLYWYRQTLGQGPEFLTYFQNEAQLEKSRLLSDRFSAERPKGSFSTLEIQRTEQGDSAMYLCASSLAEVRGGGYTFGSGTRLTVV.

This clonotype occurred many times. The chain carries TRBV20-1 and TRBJ1-1; D possibly corresponds to TRBD1 (6 bases). CDR3 length: 12 amino acids. The ends were cut back, 5 bases at V and 5 bases at J, with 12 bases in the middle. Germline assignment: CDR1 DFQATT and CDR2 SNEGSKA (reference sequence). The chain's CDR3 is CSAPGGGTEAFF. The CDR3 nucleotides read TGCAGTGCTCCTGGAGGGGGAACTGAAGCTTTCTTT.

This chain connects TRBV12-3 or TRBV12-4 to TRBJ2-7; no clear D. V was shortened by 1 base and J by 6 bases, with 16 bases between the two germline ends. CDR3 length: 15 amino acids. The DNA for the CDR3 is TGTGCCAGCAGTTTAGTAACATTTGGATCAGCCGAGCAGTACTTC. As protein: CASSLVTFGSAEQYF.

This clonotype was counted ten times or more. J is TRBJ1-1 and V is TRBV5-1; D gene ambiguous. This CDR3 is 15 amino acids long. V gave up 0 bases and J gave up 6 bases, with 15 bases separating them. CDR1 is SGHRS, CDR2 YFSETQ, per germline. CDR3 sequence reads: CASSLETSPSSEAFF. The CDR3 DNA sequence: TGCGCCAGCAGCTTGGAAACAAGCCCCAGCTCTGAAGCTTTCTTT.

This clonotype was seen at least ten times. This CDR3 is CATSRDRLVAGVYNEQFF. DNA for the CDR3: TGTGCCACCAGCAGAGATAGGTTGGTAGCGGGTGTCTACAATGAGCAGTTCTTC. The chain couples TRBV15 to TRBJ2-1; 7 positions agree with TRBD2. Germline V gene sequence: CDR1 LNHNV, CDR2 YYDKDF (reference sequence). V was clipped by 0 bases and J by 3 bases; unmatched bases: 11. CDR3 size: 18 residues. The whole variable domain, filled in from reference TRBV15 and TRBJ2-1, reads DAMVIQNPRYQVTQFGKPVTLSCSQTLNHNVMYWYQQKSSQAPKLLFHYYDKDFNNEADTPDNFQSRRPNTSFCFLDIRSPGLGDTAMYLCATSRDRLVAGVYNEQFFGPGTRLTVL.

The chain employs TRBV19 and TRBJ1-5; no clear D gene. Per germline, CDR1 LNHDA and CDR2 SQIVND (reference sequence). The CDR3 is made up of 13 amino acids. V was shortened by 8 bases and J by 3 bases, with 11 bases between the two germline ends. CDR3 protein: CASWTDYNQPQHF. CDR3 nucleotide sequence: TGTGCCAGTTGGACGGACTACAATCAGCCCCAGCATTTT.

Comment on this clonotype: A read error may be the cause here, since a much bigger clone is one base away. The chain recombines TRBV2 with TRBJ1-3, with TRBD1 matching 7 bases. CDR3 length equals 15 residues. Germline V gene data show CDR1 as SNHLY and CDR2 as FYNNEI. The V and J ends lost 3 bases and 3 bases, in that order; junction bases with no gene match: 5. The CDR3, as DNA: TGTGCCAGCAGTGATAGGGGGCGGTTTGGAAACACCATATATTTT. Translation gives CASSDRGRFGNTIYF.

Of note for this clonotype: A read error may be the cause here, since a much bigger clone is one base away. The CDR3 is CASNGELGEQYF. CDR3 nucleotide sequence: TGTGCCAGTAATGGGGAATTGGGCGAGCAGTACTTC. The chain has TRBV19 and TRBJ2-7; D gene unclear. Trimming removed 7 bases from V and 6 bases from J, with 13 bases in between. This CDR3 spans 12 amino acids. Looked up from germline, CDR1 is LNHDA and CDR2 is SQIVND (reference sequence).